This T cell receptor beta chain was sequenced in a study of blood T cell repertoires in COVID-19. Study-wide background: The samples span acute and convalescent COVID-19 from the United States, Italy and Spain. In each case, the material was cDNA or gDNA derived from T cells, B-cell-depleted T cells, or PBMCs.

Clinical histories supplied by participants themselves formed the basis of cohort assignment. Sequenced by immunoSEQ multiplex PCR; TCRdb stores in-frame clones only, minus some. The data hold some 220,000 clones, with 80% to 90% observed a single time. V lost 0 bases, J lost 2 bases, and 13 bases lay in between. The CDR3 covers 15 residues. The germline CDR1 and CDR2 sequences are SQVTM and ANQGSEA. The sample comprised PBMCs or T cells enriched from blood (not recorded which). The chain is built from TRBV29-1 and TRBJ1-1; D might be TRBD1 (6 bases). This receptor was taken from a woman in her late teens or twenties in a cohort exposed to, infected with or recovered from COVID-19 (not recorded which). CDR3 sequence: CSVEDLTGPNTEAFF. The CDR3 nucleotides read TGCAGCGTTGAAGACCTGACAGGTCCCAACACTGAAGCTTTCTTT.